These 20 T cell receptor beta chains were all obtained from the same sample, sequenced in a study of siplizumab effects on memory and regulatory T cells. Clones were sequenced by immunoSEQ multiplex PCR, and TCRdb holds only the in-frame ones, with some missing. The repertoire includes approximately 65,000 clones, roughly 85% of them detected once, and 0.4% to 0.5% sits in the top ten. Sequencing was done on a sample of memory CD4+ T cells sorted from blood. These receptors all stem from a human donor in good health.

CDR3 region: CASSLGVGSEETQYF. CDR3 nucleotide sequence: TGCGCCAGCAGCTTGGGGGTAGGGTCGGAAGAGACCCAGTACTTC. This rearrangement joins TRBV5-1 to TRBJ2-5; D is unclear. Germline V gene sequence: CDR1 SGHRS, CDR2 YFSETQ. The CDR3 totals 15 residues. With 0 bases removed from V and 3 bases from J, the gap between germline ends came to 12 bases.

This clone occurred a few times. The chain links TRBV7-2 to TRBJ2-1; D is unclear. V lost 5 bases to trimming and J lost 0 bases, with 11 bases between them. Germline CDR1 SGHTA, CDR2 FQGNSA. This CDR3 comprises 15 residues. The CDR3 coding sequence is TGTGCCAGCAGCGTCGGACCGAGCTCCTACAATGAGCAGTTCTTC. Translating gives CASSVGPSSYNEQFF. The variable domain in full, completed from reference TRBV7-2 and TRBJ2-1, reads GAGVSQSPSNKVTEKGKDVELRCDPISGHTALYWYRQSLGQGLEFLIYFQGNSAPDKSGLPSDRFSAERTGGSVSTLTIQRTQQEDSAVYLCASSVGPSSYNEQFFGPGTRLTVL.

The rearrangement links TRBV27 to TRBJ1-4; TRBD1 aligns across 9 bases. V lost 3 bases, J lost 9 bases, and 8 bases stayed unmatched. The CDR3 is made up of 15 amino acids. Germline CDR1 reads MNHEY; CDR2 reads SMNVEV (reference sequence). The CDR3 spells CASSFHRDREKKLFF. The CDR3 DNA reads as TGTGCCAGCAGTTTTCACCGGGACAGGGAAAAAAAACTGTTTTTT. Using reference TRBV27 and TRBJ1-4 for the parts outside the CDR3, the full variable domain is EAQVTQNPRYLITVTGKKLTVTCSQNMNHEYMSWYRQDPGLGLRQIYYSMNVEVTDKGDVPEGYKVSRKEKRNFPLILESPSPNQTSLYFCASSFHRDREKKLFFGSGTQLSVL.

J is TRBJ2-3 and V is TRBV28, with 10 bases identical to TRBD1. The CDR3 sequence is 14 residues long. Germline CDR1 is MDHEN and CDR2 is SYDVKM. Unmatched junction bases numbered 5, after V lost 5 bases and J lost 6 bases. For the CDR3, the DNA is TGTGCCAGCAGTCGACAGGGGGCTATGGATACGCAGTATTTT. As protein: CASSRQGAMDTQYF.

This chain uses TRBV5-1 with TRBJ1-1; possibly TRBD1 for D (6 bases). V lost 0 bases, J lost 3 bases, and 9 bases lay in between. The germline CDR1 and CDR2 sequences are SGHRS and YFSETQ. The CDR3 is 14 amino acids. The CDR3 DNA sequence: TGCGCCAGCAGCTTGGGACAGGCCTACACTGAAGCTTTCTTT. Translation gives CASSLGQAYTEAFF.

This clone occurred a few times. The chain couples TRBV6-6 to TRBJ1-1; D is uncertain. Germline V gene lookup returns CDR1 MNHNY and CDR2 SVGAGI (reference sequence). The CDR3 has 11 amino acids. V lost 7 bases to trimming and J lost 3 bases, with 6 bases between them. The CDR3 nucleotides are TGTGCCAGCATATTATACACTGAAGCTTTCTTT. The encoded protein is CASILYTEAFF.

The CDR3 region is CSDYGANYGYTF. CDR3 DNA sequence: TGCAGCGACTACGGGGCTAACTATGGCTACACCTTC. V and J are TRBV29-1 and TRBJ1-2; D not resolved. Germline V gives CDR1 SQVTM, CDR2 ANQGSEA. V was trimmed by 7 bases and J by 0 bases, leaving 9 bases between them. CDR3 size: 12 residues.

This chain joins TRBV27 and TRBJ2-7; TRBD2 matches at 9 bases. The CDR3 extends over 15 amino acids. The ends lost 4 bases at V and 3 bases at J; junction bases unmatched: 7. CDR1 is MNHEY, CDR2 SMNVEV, per germline (reference sequence). The CDR3 bases are TGTGCCAGCAGTTCTCGAGCGGGGGGTGGCTACGAGCAGTACTTC. Translation gives CASSSRAGGGYEQYF.

The genes are TRBV28 and TRBJ2-5, with D unresolved. The CDR3 spans 12 residues. Germline V gives CDR1 MDHEN, CDR2 SYDVKM. The V gene lost 1 base and the J gene lost 5 bases, with 5 bases spanning the gap. CDR3 residues: CASSLLGETQYF. In nucleotides, the CDR3 is TGTGCCAGCAGTTTATTGGGTGAGACCCAGTACTTC.

In this sample, this clone turned up a few times. The chain employs TRBV29-1 and TRBJ1-2; D uncertain. Germline V lookup: CDR1 SQVTM, CDR2 ANQGSEA. V lost 5 bases and J lost 4, with 11 bases in between. The CDR3 spans 12 residues. CDR3 protein: CSVSDSLYGYTF. Here the CDR3 DNA reads TGCAGCGTTTCAGATTCCCTCTATGGCTACACCTTC. Full variable domain (rest looked up from reference TRBV29-1 and TRBJ1-2): SAVISQKPSRDICQRGTSLTIQCQVDSQVTMMFWYRQQPGQSLTLIATANQGSEATYESGFVIDKFPISRPNLTFSTLTVSNMSPEDSSIYLCSVSDSLYGYTFGSGTRLTVV.

CDR3 sequence reads: CASSLNSRGEQYF. The CDR3 DNA reads as TGTGCCAGCAGCTTAAATTCTCGCGGCGAGCAGTACTTC. This chain links TRBV7-3 with TRBJ2-7; D unresolved. Germline CDR1 SGHTA, CDR2 FQGTGA. V lost 1 base and J lost 6, with 10 bases in between. This CDR3 spans 13 amino acids.

This sequence joins TRBV23-1 and TRBJ2-6; possibly TRBD1 for D (6 bases). TRBV23-1 carries the ORF label, with uncertain function. V was shortened by 4 bases and J by 0 bases, with 22 bases between the two germline ends. There are 20 residues in the CDR3. CDR3 in amino acids: CASSPFPPHRAPSGANVLTF. DNA of the CDR3: TGCGCCAGCAGTCCGTTCCCCCCTCACAGGGCCCCCTCTGGGGCCAACGTCCTGACTTTC.

The chain links TRBV11-3 to TRBJ1-1; no firm D call. The CDR3 is made up of 13 amino acids. V was clipped by 4 bases and J by 0 bases, with 6 bases between them. Germline CDR1 and CDR2: SGHNT and YENEEA. The CDR3 nucleotides read TGTGCCAGCAGCTCCGGGGTGAACACTGAAGCTTTCTTT. Amino acids: CASSSGVNTEAFF. Using reference TRBV11-3 and TRBJ1-1 for the parts outside the CDR3, the full variable domain is EAGVVQSPRYKIIEKKQPVAFWCNPISGHNTLYWYLQNLGQGPELLIRYENEEAVDDSQLPKDRFSAERLKGVDSTLKIQPAELGDSAVYLCASSSGVNTEAFFGQGTRLTVV.

V is TRBV5-4 and J is TRBJ2-2; TRBD1 or TRBD2 may be the D gene (5 bases each). The germline V and J ends were trimmed by 4 bases and 0 bases, with 10 bases remaining between them. The CDR3 runs 15 residues. Germline CDR1 reads SGHNT; CDR2 reads YYREEE (reference sequence). Written as DNA, the CDR3 is TGTGCCAGCAGCCCCAAGGGACCGAACACCGGGGAGCTGTTTTTT. It is translated as CASSPKGPNTGELFF.

The gene calls are TRBV18 and TRBJ1-1; a possible D gene is TRBD1 (5 bases). Germline loops: CDR1 KGHSH, CDR2 LQKENI. Trimming removed 3 bases at V and 0 bases at J, with 11 bases between. This CDR3 is 15 amino acids long. Here the CDR3 reads CASSPQGPLNTEAFF. The CDR3 DNA is TGTGCCAGCTCACCCCAGGGCCCCTTGAACACTGAAGCTTTCTTT.

The V and J genes are TRBV19 and TRBJ1-6, with 7 bases lining up with TRBD1. Germline CDR1 is LNHDA and CDR2 is SQIVND (reference sequence). The CDR3 consists of 14 residues. J lost 7 bases, V lost 6 bases, and 6 bases had no gene match. CDR3 in amino acids: CASRTGQTNSPLHF. CDR3 bases: TGTGCCAGTAGGACGGGACAGACAAATTCACCCCTCCACTTT. The entire variable domain, with the rest obtained from reference TRBV19 and TRBJ1-6, is as follows: DGGITQSPKYLFRKEGQNVTLSCEQNLNHDAMYWYRQDPGQGLRLIYYSQIVNDFQKGDIAEGYSVSREKKESFPLTVTSAQKNPTAFYLCASRTGQTNSPLHFGNGTRLTVT.

The V call is TRBV13, the J call TRBJ2-5; maybe TRBD1 (7 bases). The V gene lost 4 bases and the J gene lost 3 bases, with 12 bases spanning the gap. The CDR3 sequence is 14 residues long. The V gene's germline CDR1 is PRHDT and CDR2 FYEKMQ (reference sequence). CDR3 DNA sequence: TGTGCCAGCAGCTCAGGGGGGTCCGAAGAGACCCAGTACTTC. It encodes CASSSGGSEETQYF.

The chain links TRBV5-1 to TRBJ2-7, with no clear D. The CDR3 length is 15 residues. Trimming removed 0 bases from V and 4 bases from J, with 14 bases in between. Germline assignment: CDR1 SGHRS and CDR2 YFSETQ. The CDR3 loop reads CASSLAAQKKYEQYF. In DNA, the CDR3 is TGCGCCAGCAGCTTGGCTGCGCAAAAGAAATACGAGCAGTACTTC.

The chain recombines TRBV5-1 with TRBJ2-3; 8 bases map to TRBD2. Germline CDR1 and CDR2: SGHRS and YFSETQ. The V segment lost 6 bases and the J segment 1 base; nucleotides outside the gene matches: 7. This CDR3 contains 15 residues. The CDR3 here is CASTSTSGRTDTQYF. The DNA for the CDR3 is TGCGCCAGCACCTCTACTAGCGGCCGCACAGATACGCAGTATTTT.

The gene calls are TRBV11-1 and TRBJ1-5; D gene ambiguous. V lost 8 bases, J lost 3 bases, and 11 bases lay in between. CDR1 and CDR2 (germline): SGHAT, FQDESV (reference sequence). This CDR3 has 13 amino acids. CDR3 residues: CASSVGFNQPQHF. The CDR3 DNA is TGTGCCAGCTCGGTGGGCTTCAATCAGCCCCAGCATTTT.